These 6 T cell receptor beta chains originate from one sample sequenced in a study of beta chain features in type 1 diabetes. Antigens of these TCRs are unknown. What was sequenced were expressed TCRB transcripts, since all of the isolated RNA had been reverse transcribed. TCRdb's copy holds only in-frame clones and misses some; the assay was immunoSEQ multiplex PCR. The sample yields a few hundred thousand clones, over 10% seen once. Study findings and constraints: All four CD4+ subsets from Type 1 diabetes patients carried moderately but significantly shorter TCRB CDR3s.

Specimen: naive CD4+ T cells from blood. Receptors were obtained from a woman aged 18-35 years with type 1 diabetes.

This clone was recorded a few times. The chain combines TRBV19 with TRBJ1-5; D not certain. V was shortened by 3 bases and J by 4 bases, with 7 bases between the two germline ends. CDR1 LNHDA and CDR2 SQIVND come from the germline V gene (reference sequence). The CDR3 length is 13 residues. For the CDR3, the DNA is TGTGCCAGTAGTATGAGTGTAAATCAGCCCCAGCATTTT. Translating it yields CASSMSVNQPQHF.

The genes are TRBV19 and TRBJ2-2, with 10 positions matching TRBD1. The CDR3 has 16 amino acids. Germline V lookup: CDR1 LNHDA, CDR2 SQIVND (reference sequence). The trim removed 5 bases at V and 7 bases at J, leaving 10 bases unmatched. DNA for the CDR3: TGTGCCAGTAGTGCAGGACAGGGGGGTATTGGCGGGGAGCTGTTTTTT. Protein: CASSAGQGGIGGELFF.

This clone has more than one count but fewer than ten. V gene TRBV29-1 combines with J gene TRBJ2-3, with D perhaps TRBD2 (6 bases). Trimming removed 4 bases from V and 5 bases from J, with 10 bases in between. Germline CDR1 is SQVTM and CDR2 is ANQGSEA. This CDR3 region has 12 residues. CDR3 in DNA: TGCAGCGTTGTCAGGCGGGGAGATACGCAGTATTTT. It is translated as CSVVRRGDTQYF.

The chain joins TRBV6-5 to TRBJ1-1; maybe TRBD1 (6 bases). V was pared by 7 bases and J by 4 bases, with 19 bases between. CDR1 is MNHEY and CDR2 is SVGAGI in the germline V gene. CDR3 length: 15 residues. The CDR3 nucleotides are TGTGCCAGCATCCTCCCCCGGGGGGCGAGCACTGAAGCTTTCTTT. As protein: CASILPRGASTEAFF.

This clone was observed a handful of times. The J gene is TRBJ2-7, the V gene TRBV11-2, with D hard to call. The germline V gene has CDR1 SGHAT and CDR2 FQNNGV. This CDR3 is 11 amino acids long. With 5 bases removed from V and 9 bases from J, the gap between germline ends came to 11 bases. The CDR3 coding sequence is TGTGCCAGCAGCCCACTGCTAAGGCAGTACTTC. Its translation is CASSPLLRQYF.

CDR3 sequence reads: CASSSSPTPGLKFF. The CDR3, as DNA: TGTGCCAGCAGCTCCTCACCTACCCCGGGACTCAAGTTCTTC. The genes are TRBV7-2 and TRBJ2-1, with D tentatively TRBD2 (6 bases). Trimming removed 4 bases at V and 14 bases at J, with 21 bases between. CDR3 size: 14 residues. CDR1 is SGHTA, CDR2 FQGNSA, per germline.